The TCR beta chain under discussion was sequenced for a study of cytomegalovirus exposure and HLA in healthy donors. Findings of the study overall: Some V segments, including TRBV6-2 and TRBV6-3, were excluded as indistinguishable. Sequences of the TCR beta chain were said to predict the HLA-A and HLA-B alleles of most subjects accurately.

PCR amplification relied on 60 Vbeta primers (plus 13 Jbeta primers). Libraries were prepared by immunoSEQ multiplex PCR; TCRdb keeps only in-frame clonotypes and omits some of them. The sample lists fewer than 150,000 clones, approximately 80% occurring once. Germline V lookup: CDR1 ENHRY, CDR2 SYGVKD. V lost 3 bases and J lost 0, with 10 bases in between. CDR3 size: 15 residues. This clone is a singleton in its sample. Its specificity is unknown. This receptor was taken from a man in his forties in good health and CMV-seropositive. The source material was PBMCs. The chain recombines TRBV10-3 with TRBJ2-3; possibly TRBD1 for D (6 bases). CDR3 coding DNA: TGTGCCATCAGTGAAGGGACACTTAGCACAGATACGCAGTATTTT. Protein product: CAISEGTLSTDTQYF.